This T cell receptor beta chain is from a study of T cells in localized non-small cell lung cancer. Findings of the study overall: Adjacent uninvolved lung tissue had the highest T cell clonality, exceeding tumor. Those with higher blood T cell density had longer overall survival. Adjacent lung tissue had a median around 57 of the top 100 clones found in the tumor.

A note on this clone: Its specificity is not known.

Assay: immunoSEQ multiplex PCR; the TCRdb copy retains only in-frame clones and omits some. The sample holds 40,000 or so clones; roughly 83% are singletons and the top ten take 30% to 35%. The CDR3 totals 19 residues. CDR1 is LNHDA and CDR2 is SQIVND in the germline V gene (reference sequence). Losses at the gene ends were 3 bases for V and 0 bases for J; bases not matched to a gene: 11. The source was PBMCs, collected before any cancer treatment. The chain has TRBV19 and TRBJ1-3; 10 nucleotides line up with TRBD1. This TCR came from a woman between 35 and 75 years old with stage II squamous cell lung carcinoma. CDR3 bases: TGTGCCAGTAGTATCGACGGGACAGGGGTCTTTGACTCTGGAAACACCATATATTTT. The encoded protein is CASSIDGTGVFDSGNTIYF.